Listed below are T cell receptor beta chains from one sample, sequenced in a study of blood T cell repertoires in COVID-19. Sequenced by immunoSEQ multiplex PCR; TCRdb stores in-frame clones only, minus some. In the table there are almost 55,000 clones, 86% of which are singletons. Specimen: peripheral blood. Every receptor here comes from a human donor in a cohort sampled during active COVID-19. Both conserved end residues are part of each CDR3. Each record gives: J gene, V gene, clone size, D gene, CDR3 DNA, CDR3 protein. A D gene is named only where the DNA matches it firmly. For some rows the clone size is stated as once, few or many, or as a class when expanded; others skip it.

>TRBJ2-7|TRBV10-2|.|.
TGCGCCAGCAGGACCCCAGCGGGTGGCTCCTACGAGCAGTACTTC
CASRTPAGGSYEQYF
>TRBJ2-7|TRBV2|.|TRBD1
TGTGCCAGCTGGGGACAGAACTACGAGCAGTACTTC
CASWGQNYEQYF
>TRBJ2-3|TRBV7-2|.|.
TGTGCCAGCAGCCCTCAGCGGAATACGCAGTATTTT
CASSPQRNTQYF
>TRBJ1-2|TRBV5-4|.|.
TGTGCCAGCAGCTTGGCCAGGGGCCTAAACTATGGCTACACCTTC
CASSLARGLNYGYTF
>TRBJ2-7|TRBV5-1|.|TRBD1
TGCGCCAGCAGCTCAGGACGGACAGGTTTGGCGTACGAGCAGTACTTC
CASSSGRTGLAYEQYF
>TRBJ2-1|TRBV5-1|.|TRBD2
TGCGCCAGCAGCCCCTCAACTAGCGGGGGGGCCTATGAGCAGTTCTTC
CASSPSTSGGAYEQFF
>TRBJ2-1|TRBV11-2|.|.
TGTGCCAGCAGCCGAACTCCCGCTAGGTATGCGAATGAGCAGTTCTTC
CASSRTPARYANEQFF
>TRBJ1-2|TRBV6-2/TRBV6-3|.|.
TGTGCCAGCAGTCGACAGAGGCCCTATGGCTACACCTTC
CASSRQRPYGYTF
>TRBJ1-5|TRBV27|.|TRBD1
TGTGCCAGCAGTGACAGGGACAACAATCAGCCCCAGCATTTT
CASSDRDNNQPQHF
>TRBJ2-1|TRBV5-5|.|TRBD2
TGTGCCAGCAGCTTGCTTTTGACGGGAGGATCCTACAATGAGCAGTTCTTC
CASSLLLTGGSYNEQFF
>TRBJ1-1|TRBV9|.|.
TGTGCCAGCAGCGTAGGGTTCAGTGACACTGAAGCTTTCTTT
CASSVGFSDTEAFF
>TRBJ1-2|TRBV6-5|.|TRBD1
TGTGCCAGCAGGGACAGGGAGCACGGCTATGGCTACACCTTC
CASRDREHGYGYTF
>TRBJ2-3|TRBV19|.|TRBD2
TGTGCCAGTAGTGGGCGGACTAGCGCTACGCAGTATTTT
CASSGRTSATQYF
>TRBJ1-4|TRBV12-5|.|TRBD1
TGTGCTAGTGGTCGGGGGACAGGGGGCGATGAAAAACTGTTTTTT
CASGRGTGGDEKLFF
>TRBJ1-3|TRBV5-1|.|.
TGCGCCAGCAGCTTGGGTCAGGTTCACTCCACCATATATTTT
CASSLGQVHSTIYF
>TRBJ2-7|TRBV3-1/TRBV3-2|.|TRBD2
TGTGCCAGCAGCCAAGGAACAGGCTGGGGGACTAGCGGGAGTTCCTACGAGCAGTACTTC
CASSQGTGWGTSGSSYEQYF
>TRBJ2-2|TRBV9|.|TRBD2
TGTGCCAGCAGCGTTGGGGCAGCGGGGGGGAACACCGGGGAGCTGTTTTTT
CASSVGAAGGNTGELFF
>TRBJ2-7|TRBV29-1|.|TRBD1
TGCAGCGTGCCGGGACAGGGGTCCTACGAGCAGTACTTC
CSVPGQGSYEQYF
>TRBJ2-7|TRBV5-1|.|TRBD1
TGCGCCAGCAGCGCTCGACAGGGGGTGAAGTACTTC
CASSARQGVKYF
>TRBJ2-7|TRBV11-2|.|TRBD2
TGTGCCAGCAGCTTAGTTTGGTGGACTAGCTCCTACGAGCAGTACTTC
CASSLVWWTSSYEQYF
>TRBJ2-1|TRBV5-1|.|TRBD1
TGCGCCAGCAGCTTGGGCGGGACAGGAGCGAATGAGCAGTTCTTC
CASSLGGTGANEQFF
>TRBJ2-1|TRBV2|.|.
TGTGCCAGCAGTGAAGACGGCTACAATGAGCAGTTCTTC
CASSEDGYNEQFF
>TRBJ2-3|TRBV11-1|.|.
TGTGCCAGCAGCGGCAGCGGCGCATATCAGGCGCAGTATTTT
CASSGSGAYQAQYF
>TRBJ2-1|TRBV2|.|TRBD2
TGTGCCAGCATCCTGGGACTAGCGATTTACAATGAGCAGTTCTTC
CASILGLAIYNEQFF
>TRBJ1-1|TRBV29-1|.|.
TGCAGCGTTGATCGGGTGGGGAACACTGAAGCTTTCTTT
CSVDRVGNTEAFF
>TRBJ2-6|TRBV12-1|.|.
TGTGCCAGCAGCTCTCCGGGACTGGGTTTAAGTGGGGCCAACGTCCTGACTTTC
CASSSPGLGLSGANVLTF
>TRBJ1-1|TRBV5-1|few|.
TGCGCCAGCAGCCCGGGTAAGAACACTGAAGCTTTCTTT
CASSPGKNTEAFF
>TRBJ1-2|TRBV6-5|.|.
TGTGCCAGCAGTTACCTCAGGGGCGGCGGCTACACCTTC
CASSYLRGGGYTF
>TRBJ2-1|TRBV3-1/TRBV3-2|.|TRBD2
TGTGCCAGCAGCCAAGAAGGTCTTGGGAGCGGGGGGGCCTCCTACAATGAGCAGTTCTTC
CASSQEGLGSGGASYNEQFF
>TRBJ1-1|TRBV6-5|.|.
TGTGCCAGCATAGGACACCTGAACACTGAAGCTTTCTTT
CASIGHLNTEAFF
>TRBJ1-1|TRBV11-3|.|.
TGTGCCAGCAGCTCACAATCGAACACTGAAGCTTTCTTT
CASSSQSNTEAFF
>TRBJ2-3|TRBV27|.|.
TGTGCCAGCAGACAAATTGACAGGCCCTTCACAGATACGCAGTATTTT
CASRQIDRPFTDTQYF
>TRBJ1-1|TRBV6-5|once|.
TGTGCCAGCAGAGACTCGGGTAGGGGTTTGAAAGCTTTCTTT
CASRDSGRGLKAFF
>TRBJ2-2|TRBV27|once|.
TGTGCCAGCAGTTACCGGCGGGTGAACACCGGGGAGCTGTTTTTT
CASSYRRVNTGELFF
>TRBJ2-1|TRBV11-2|.|TRBD2
TGTGCCAGCAGCTCCGGACTAGCGGGAGGGGTTGCGAATGAGCAGTTCTTC
CASSSGLAGGVANEQFF
>TRBJ1-2|TRBV3-1/TRBV3-2|once|.
TGTGCCAGCAGCCAAGTATCAGGGATTTGGCGCTACACCTTC
CASSQVSGIWRYTF
>TRBJ2-2|TRBV30|.|.
TGTGCCTTAAACCGGGACACCACCGGGGAGCTGTTTTTT
CALNRDTTGELFF
>TRBJ2-5|TRBV5-1|.|.
TGCGCCAGCAGCTTGATTCCGGGAGAGACCCAGTACTTC
CASSLIPGETQYF
>TRBJ1-6|TRBV14|.|.
TGTGCCAGCAGCCAAGATTGGGGCGGCAATTCACCCCTCCACTTT
CASSQDWGGNSPLHF
>TRBJ2-7|TRBV7-9|.|TRBD2
TGTGCCAGCAGCCTATCTAGCGGGGGGGCCTACGAGCAGTACTTC
CASSLSSGGAYEQYF
>TRBJ2-7|TRBV9|once|TRBD2
TGTGCCAGCAGCGTTGGGACTAGCCACGAGCAGTACTTC
CASSVGTSHEQYF
>TRBJ1-2|TRBV5-1|.|.
TGCGCCAGCAGGACTTCGGCTAACTATGGCTACACCTTC
CASRTSANYGYTF
>TRBJ1-1|TRBV5-1|.|.
TGCGCCAGCAGCCCTGGGGGGACCGCGTCTGAAGCTTTCTTT
CASSPGGTASEAFF
>TRBJ2-3|TRBV6-7|.|TRBD2
TGTGCCAGCAGTTACCGAAGCGGGGGGCTTACAGATACGCAGTATTTT
CASSYRSGGLTDTQYF
>TRBJ2-7|TRBV19|.|TRBD1
TGTGCCAGTAGTATGGGGACAGTCTCCTACGAGCAGTACTTC
CASSMGTVSYEQYF
>TRBJ1-6|TRBV4-1|.|TRBD1
TGCGCCAGCAGCTTGGTGAAGGGGGCGGAGGGTTCACCCCTCCACTTT
CASSLVKGAEGSPLHF
>TRBJ1-2|TRBV27|.|.
TGTGCCAGCAGTGGACGGGGGACGGGGGGCCACTATGGCTACACCTTC
CASSGRGTGGHYGYTF
>TRBJ1-5|TRBV18|.|TRBD1
TGTGCCAGCTCACAGAGCCTGACAGGGGGCGACTCCAATCAGCCCCAGCATTTT
CASSQSLTGGDSNQPQHF
>TRBJ2-7|TRBV4-1|.|TRBD2
TGCGCCAGCAGCCAAGGACTAGCTTCCTACGAGCAGTACTTC
CASSQGLASYEQYF
>TRBJ1-6|TRBV7-3|.|.
TGTGCCAGCAGCCCCCGGGCGGGGGTGGGTTCACCCCTCCACTTT
CASSPRAGVGSPLHF
>TRBJ1-2|TRBV5-1|.|.
TGCGCCAGCAGCTTCGACAGTAACTATGGCTACACCTTC
CASSFDSNYGYTF
>TRBJ2-2|TRBV9|.|TRBD1
TGTGCCAGCAGCGAGAAGCTGACAGGGATCGCCGGGGAGCTGTTTTTT
CASSEKLTGIAGELFF
>TRBJ2-1|TRBV18|.|TRBD2
TGTGCCAGCTCATCAATACTAGCGGGAGACCCCTACAATGAGCAGTTCTTC
CASSSILAGDPYNEQFF
>TRBJ1-4|TRBV5-1|.|TRBD1
TGCGCCAGCAGCTTGGGTCTCCACAGGGGGGTGGATGAAAAACTGTTTTTT
CASSLGLHRGVDEKLFF